This TCR beta chain was profiled in a study of blood T cell repertoires in COVID-19. The CDR3 length is 13 residues. Germline CDR1 is ENHRY and CDR2 is SYGVKD. V lost 7 bases and J lost 3, with 9 bases in between. In the original analysis: How many nucleated cells were present was estimated from reference gene primer amplification. Generated by immunoSEQ multiplex PCR, the TCRdb table keeps only in-frame clones and is missing some. For V, J and clone size, that table is used; D and trimming come from the DNA. The repertoire has fewer than 250,000 clones, under 90% of them found once; the top ten carry roughly 6%.

The chain combines TRBV10-3 with TRBJ2-2, with a weak D call TRBD1 (5 bases). The source material was peripheral blood. The TCR comes from a man between 60 and 70 years old who had recovered from COVID-19. CDR3 sequence (DNA): TGTGCCATCAATCCGACAGACACCGGGGAGCTGTTTTTT. Protein sequence: CAINPTDTGELFF.